This T cell receptor beta chain was sequenced during a study of T cell changes during pregnancy in multiple sclerosis. The CDR3 extends over 14 amino acids. The ends were cut back, 9 bases at V and 3 bases at J, with 15 bases in the middle. The germline gives CDR1 SNHLY, CDR2 FYNNEI. Repertoires were generated with immunoSEQ multiplex PCR, while TCRdb's copy carries only in-frame clones and drops some. The table has some 85,000 clones, 90% to 95% seen once. Sample: peripheral blood, taken in the second trimester of pregnancy. The TCR sequence derives from a female donor with multiple sclerosis, enrolled in a pregnancy study. The rearrangement joins TRBV2 to TRBJ2-1; D is possibly TRBD2 (6 bases). The CDR3 is CASSRDFGYNEQFF. CDR3 bases: TGTGCCAGTAGCCGGGACTTCGGCTACAATGAGCAGTTCTTC.